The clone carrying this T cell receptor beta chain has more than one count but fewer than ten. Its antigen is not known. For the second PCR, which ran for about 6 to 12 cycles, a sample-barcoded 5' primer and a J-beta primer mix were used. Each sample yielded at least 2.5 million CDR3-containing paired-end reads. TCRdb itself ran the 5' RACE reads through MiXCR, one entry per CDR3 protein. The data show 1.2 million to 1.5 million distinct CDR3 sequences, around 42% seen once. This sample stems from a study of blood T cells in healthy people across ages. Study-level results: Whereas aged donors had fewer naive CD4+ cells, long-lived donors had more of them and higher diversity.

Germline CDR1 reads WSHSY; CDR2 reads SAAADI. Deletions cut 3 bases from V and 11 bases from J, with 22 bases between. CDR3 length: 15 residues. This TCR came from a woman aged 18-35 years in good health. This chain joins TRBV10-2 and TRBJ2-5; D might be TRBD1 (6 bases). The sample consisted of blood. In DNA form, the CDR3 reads TGCGCCAGCAGTGATAACCTAGGGGGATACAATGAGCAGTACTTC. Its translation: CASSDNLGGYNEQYF.